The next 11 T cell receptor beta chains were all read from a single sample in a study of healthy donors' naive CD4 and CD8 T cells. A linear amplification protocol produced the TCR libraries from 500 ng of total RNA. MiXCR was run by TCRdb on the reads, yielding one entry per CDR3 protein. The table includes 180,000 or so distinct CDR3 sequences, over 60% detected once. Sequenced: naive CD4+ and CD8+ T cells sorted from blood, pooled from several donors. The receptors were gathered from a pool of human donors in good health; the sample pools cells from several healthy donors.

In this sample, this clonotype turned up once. CDR3 in amino acids: CSVENRDGYTF. In DNA, the CDR3 is TGCAGCGTCGAAAACAGGGATGGCTACACCTTC. The chain links TRBV29-1 to TRBJ1-2; tentatively, D is TRBD1 (6 bases). With 6 bases removed from V and 6 bases from J, the gap between germline ends came to 11 bases. Germline-derived CDR1 and CDR2 are SQVTM and ANQGSEA. The CDR3 totals 11 residues.

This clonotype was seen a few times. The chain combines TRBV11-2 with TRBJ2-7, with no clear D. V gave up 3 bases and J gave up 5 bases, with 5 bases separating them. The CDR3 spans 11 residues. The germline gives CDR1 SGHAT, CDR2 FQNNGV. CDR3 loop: CASSLAHEQYF. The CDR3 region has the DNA TGTGCCAGCAGCTTGGCCCACGAGCAGTACTTC.

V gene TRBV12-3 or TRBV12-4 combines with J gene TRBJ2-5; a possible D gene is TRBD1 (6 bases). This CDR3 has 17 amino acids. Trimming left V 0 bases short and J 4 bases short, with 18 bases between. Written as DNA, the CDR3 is TGTGCCAGCAGTTTAGCGCTAAGGGGGATCCAAGGAGAGACCCAGTACTTC. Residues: CASSLALRGIQGETQYF.

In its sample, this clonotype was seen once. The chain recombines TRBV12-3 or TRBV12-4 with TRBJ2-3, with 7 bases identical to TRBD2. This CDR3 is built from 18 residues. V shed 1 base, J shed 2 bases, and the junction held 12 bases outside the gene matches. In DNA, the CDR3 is TGTGCCAGCAGTTTAGAGGGTTACCAGCGGGATGACACAGATACGCAGTATTTT. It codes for CASSLEGYQRDDTDTQYF.

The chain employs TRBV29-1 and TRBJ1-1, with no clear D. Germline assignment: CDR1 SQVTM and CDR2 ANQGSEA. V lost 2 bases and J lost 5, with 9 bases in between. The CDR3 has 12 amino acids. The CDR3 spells CSVETRRTEAFF. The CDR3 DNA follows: TGCAGCGTTGAAACTCGGCGTACTGAAGCTTTCTTT.

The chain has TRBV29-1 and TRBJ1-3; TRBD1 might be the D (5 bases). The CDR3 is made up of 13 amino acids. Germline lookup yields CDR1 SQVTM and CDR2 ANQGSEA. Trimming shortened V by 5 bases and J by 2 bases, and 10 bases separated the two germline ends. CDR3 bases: TGCAGCGTTTTGGACATTCCTGGAAACACCATATATTTT. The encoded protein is CSVLDIPGNTIYF. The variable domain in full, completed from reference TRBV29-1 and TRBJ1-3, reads SAVISQKPSRDICQRGTSLTIQCQVDSQVTMMFWYRQQPGQSLTLIATANQGSEATYESGFVIDKFPISRPNLTFSTLTVSNMSPEDSSIYLCSVLDIPGNTIYFGEGSWLTVV.

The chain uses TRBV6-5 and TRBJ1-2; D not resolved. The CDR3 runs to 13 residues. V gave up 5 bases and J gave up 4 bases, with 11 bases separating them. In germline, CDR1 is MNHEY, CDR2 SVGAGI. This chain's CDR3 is CASSEGRTYGYTF. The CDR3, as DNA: TGTGCCAGCAGTGAAGGACGGACCTATGGCTACACCTTC.

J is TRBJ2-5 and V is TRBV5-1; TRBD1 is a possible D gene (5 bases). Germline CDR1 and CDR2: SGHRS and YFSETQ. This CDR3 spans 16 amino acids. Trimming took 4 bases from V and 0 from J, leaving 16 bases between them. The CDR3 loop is CASSTGHQLYQETQYF. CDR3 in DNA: TGCGCCAGCAGCACTGGACACCAACTGTACCAAGAGACCCAGTACTTC.

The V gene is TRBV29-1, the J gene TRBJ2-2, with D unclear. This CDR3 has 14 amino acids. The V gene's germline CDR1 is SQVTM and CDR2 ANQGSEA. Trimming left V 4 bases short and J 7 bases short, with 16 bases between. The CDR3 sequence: CSVGRLEGHGELFF. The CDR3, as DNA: TGCAGCGTTGGTCGTCTAGAAGGGCACGGGGAGCTGTTTTTT.

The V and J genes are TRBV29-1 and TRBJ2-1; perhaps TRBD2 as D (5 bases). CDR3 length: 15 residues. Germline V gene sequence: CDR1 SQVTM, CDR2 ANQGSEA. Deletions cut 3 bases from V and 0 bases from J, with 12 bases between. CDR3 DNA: TGCAGCGTTGAGTCTAGCAGAAGCTCCTACAATGAGCAGTTCTTC. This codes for CSVESSRSSYNEQFF.

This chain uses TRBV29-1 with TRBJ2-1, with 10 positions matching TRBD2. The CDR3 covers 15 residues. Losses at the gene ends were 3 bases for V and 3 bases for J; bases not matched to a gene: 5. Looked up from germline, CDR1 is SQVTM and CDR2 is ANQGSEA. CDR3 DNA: TGCAGCGTTGAGGTAGCGGGAGGTCGCTACAATGAGCAGTTCTTC. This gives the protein CSVEVAGGRYNEQFF.